The TCR beta chain described here comes from a study of T-cell reconstitution after alpha-beta-depleted transplantation in children. Preparation of the TCRbeta library involved a method that used unique molecular identifiers. TCRdb processed the PCR reads anew with MiXCR; each CDR3 protein has one entry. The sample holds fewer than 550,000 distinct CDR3 sequences, 11% seen once. This clonotype showed up just a few times. This receptor was obtained from a female patient between 2 and 15 years old who had a stem cell transplant for aplastic anemia, so the T cells may come from the graft donor. Sample: PBMCs, mostly from graft donor cells, taken 180 days after TCRalphabeta/CD19-depleted stem cell transplant.

CDR3 DNA sequence: TGCAGTGCTAGAGATGGGCGGGGGGTCTCGGATGAGCAGTTCTTC. Its protein product is CSARDGRGVSDEQFF. The chain carries TRBV20-1 and TRBJ2-1; 8 bases are a match to TRBD2. Germline CDR1 and CDR2: DFQATT and SNEGSKA (reference sequence). V was pared by 0 bases and J by 8 bases, with 9 bases of the junction left unmatched. The CDR3 spans 15 residues.